These 12 T cell receptor beta chains were sequenced from one sample in a study of blood T cells in healthy people across ages. The second PCR ran about 6 to 11 cycles with a sample-barcoded 5' primer and J-beta primers. TCRdb re-called the 5' RACE reads with MiXCR, one entry per CDR3 protein. This sample has 750,000 to 1,000,000 distinct CDR3 sequences, with under 35% found just once. These records were also assigned to another study, of T cells of mothers and their children.

The sequenced material came from blood. Source of these receptors: a woman aged 40 to 50 in good health.

The chain is built from TRBV6-6 and TRBJ1-5, with no clear D. Germline V lookup: CDR1 MNHNY, CDR2 SVGAGI (reference sequence). The CDR3 loop spans 14 amino acids. The V end was cut by 2 bases, the J end by 4 bases, with 9 bases between. CDR3 in amino acids: CASSYGQINQPQHF. The CDR3 region has the DNA TGTGCCAGCAGTTACGGTCAAATTAATCAGCCCCAGCATTTT.

The rearrangement uses TRBV6-4 and TRBJ2-2, with D maybe TRBD2 (6 bases). Germline loops: CDR1 MRHNA, CDR2 SNTAGT. There are 13 residues in the CDR3. Trimming pared 2 bases from V and 5 bases from J, leaving 6 bases between. This CDR3 reads CASSDGTTGELFF. The CDR3, as DNA: TGTGCCAGCAGTGACGGGACTACCGGGGAGCTGTTTTTT.

The chain combines TRBV15 with TRBJ2-5; TRBD1 is a possible D gene (5 bases). The assigned J gene may be wrong: the sequence end matches TRBJ2-7 better. The CDR3 totals 14 residues. Germline loops: CDR1 LNHNV, CDR2 YYDKDF (reference sequence). CDR3 nucleotides: TGTGCCACTCAACGCCAGGGTAACTCCTACGAGCAGTACTTC. Translated: CATQRQGNSYEQYF.

This clonotype was seen only a few times. This chain connects TRBV7-3 to TRBJ2-7, with 11 bases matching TRBD2. CDR3 length: 15 amino acids. V shed 6 bases, J shed 7 bases, and the junction held 11 bases outside the gene matches. Germline assignment: CDR1 SGHTA and CDR2 FQGTGA. Written as DNA, the CDR3 is TGTGCCAGCAGTTTAGCGGGGGGGCCGGGTAATGAGCAGTACTTC. The encoded protein is CASSLAGGPGNEQYF. Together with reference TRBV7-3 and TRBJ2-7, the CDR3 gives the full variable domain: GAGVSQTPSNKVTEKGKYVELRCDPISGHTALYWYRQSLGQGPEFLIYFQGTGAADDSGLPNDRFFAVRPEGSVSTLKIQRTERGDSAVYLCASSLAGGPGNEQYFGPGTRLTVT.

In its sample, this clonotype was seen once. The chain combines TRBV3-1 with TRBJ2-4; perhaps TRBD1 as D (5 bases). With the DNA end fitting TRBJ2-7 better, the J assignment may be wrong. The CDR3 runs to 13 residues. From germline, CDR1 is LGHDT and CDR2 YNNKEL (reference sequence). For the CDR3, the DNA is TGTGCCAGCAGCCCCTCCCTGGACAACGAGCAGTACTTC. This codes for CASSPSLDNEQYF.

The chain recombines TRBV7-2 with TRBJ2-5, with D hard to call. Trimming removed 3 bases at V and 4 bases at J, with 12 bases between. Per the germline V gene, CDR1 is SGHTA and CDR2 is FQGNSA. CDR3 size: 14 residues. Here the CDR3 reads CASSFVGIGETQYF. The CDR3 nucleotides are TGTGCCAGCAGCTTTGTAGGGATCGGAGAGACCCAGTACTTC. The variable domain in full, completed from reference TRBV7-2 and TRBJ2-5, reads GAGVSQSPSNKVTEKGKDVELRCDPISGHTALYWYRQSLGQGLEFLIYFQGNSAPDKSGLPSDRFSAERTGGSVSTLTIQRTQQEDSAVYLCASSFVGIGETQYFGPGTRLLVL.

CDR3 sequence (DNA): TGTGCCAGCGGTTTGACGCGCGTCTCTGGGGCCAACGTCCTGACTTTC. It specifies CASGLTRVSGANVLTF. The V gene is TRBV2, the J gene TRBJ2-6; D gene unclear. Trimming took 8 bases from V and 0 from J, leaving 14 bases between them. Germline V gene lookup returns CDR1 SNHLY and CDR2 FYNNEI. The CDR3 contains 16 residues.

CDR3 nucleotides: TGTGCCAGCAGCGGGATTACAGGGACCTATGGCTACACCTTC. Protein product: CASSGITGTYGYTF. V gene TRBV7-9 combines with J gene TRBJ1-2; a possible D gene is TRBD1 (6 bases). Germline loops: CDR1 SEHNR, CDR2 FQNEAQ (reference sequence). V was cut by 5 bases and J by 4 bases, with 14 bases left in between. The CDR3 is made up of 14 amino acids.

This clonotype has only a few counts. The chain is built from TRBV20-1 and TRBJ2-1; tentative D call: TRBD2 (5 bases). Trimming shortened V by 2 bases and J by 6 bases, and 11 bases separated the two germline ends. The CDR3 totals 13 residues. Germline CDR1 DFQATT, CDR2 SNEGSKA (reference sequence). CDR3 loop: CSARLAFSNEQFF. The CDR3 DNA is TGCAGTGCTAGACTAGCATTTAGCAATGAGCAGTTCTTC.

This clonotype was found many times. The chain recombines TRBV6-1 with TRBJ2-1; D unclear. This CDR3 has 13 amino acids. CDR1 is MNHNS, CDR2 SASEGT, per germline. Trimming stripped 2 bases from V and 3 bases from J, with 5 bases between. This chain's CDR3 is CASSEFFYNEQFF. The CDR3 bases are TGTGCCAGCAGTGAATTTTTCTACAATGAGCAGTTCTTC.

The chain employs TRBV5-1 and TRBJ2-5; D unresolved. Between the trimmed V and J ends, which lost 2 bases and 1 base, there was a span of 6 bases. CDR3 length: 13 residues. Germline CDR1 is SGHRS and CDR2 is YFSETQ. DNA for the CDR3: TGCGCCAGCAGCTTCGCTTTCCAAGAGACCCAGTACTTC. Its translation: CASSFAFQETQYF. The variable domain in full, completed from reference TRBV5-1 and TRBJ2-5, reads KAGVTQTPRYLIKTRGQQVTLSCSPISGHRSVSWYQQTPGQGLQFLFEYFSETQRNKGNFPGRFSGRQFSNSRSEMNVSTLELGDSALYLCASSFAFQETQYFGPGTRLLVL.

This chain links TRBV12-3 or TRBV12-4 with TRBJ2-3; possibly TRBD2 for D (6 bases). The V and J ends lost 5 bases and 4 bases respectively, with 10 bases between them. The CDR3 has 13 amino acids. CDR3 sequence (DNA): TGTGCCAGCAGTATGGGGGGAGCAGATACGCAGTATTTT. This codes for CASSMGGADTQYF.